This is a list of T cell receptor beta chains from one sample in a study of CD8 T cells in Susac syndrome. MiXCR, run by TCRdb on the immunoSEQ multiplex PCR reads, gives a single entry per CDR3 protein. The sample yields about 77,000 distinct CDR3 sequences, approximately 94% seen once. Sample: CD4+ T cells from PBMCs. These TCRs come from a human donor with Susac syndrome. Each CDR3 is given with its conserved first and last residue. A D gene is named only where the DNA matches it firmly. Where a row states a size, it is once, few, many or the class of an expanded clone; other rows omit it.

clone size	D gene	V gene	J gene	CDR3 DNA	CDR3 protein
once	TRBD2	TRBV20-1	TRBJ2-1	TGCAGTGCGGGGGGGTCCTTTAGCGGGAGCTCCTACAATGAGCAGTTCTTC	CSAGGSFSGSSYNEQFF
few	NA	TRBV30	TRBJ2-7	TGTGCCTGGGCGTTTGGAGGAGGCCCCATCGAGCAGTACTTC	CAWAFGGGPIEQYF
NA	TRBD2	TRBV11-1	TRBJ2-7	TGTGCCAGCGCGACGGGAGGGAAGGGGCTCTCCTACGAGCAGTACTTC	CASATGGKGLSYEQYF
NA	TRBD1	TRBV19	TRBJ1-6	TGTGCCAGTAGTATCGAGGGACAGGTGGGTTCACCCCTCCACTTT	CASSIEGQVGSPLHF
NA	NA	TRBV5-4	TRBJ2-7	TGTGCCAGCAGCTTATGGGGCTCGGCAGAGAGCTCCTACGAGCAGTACTTC	CASSLWGSAESSYEQYF
NA	NA	TRBV3-1	TRBJ2-1	TGTGCCAGCAGCCATCGTAAGACAGAGTACAATGAGCAGTTCTTC	CASSHRKTEYNEQFF
NA	NA	TRBV6-5	TRBJ2-7	TGTGCCAGCACCCAGTTGGGCGAGCAGTACTTC	CASTQLGEQYF
NA	NA	TRBV7-8	TRBJ1-1	TGTGCCAGCAGCTTAGTACCAGGGATGAGCACTGAAGCTTTCTTT	CASSLVPGMSTEAFF
few	NA	TRBV7-2	TRBJ2-2	TGTGCCAGCAGCTTATTGACCGGGGAGCTGTTTTTT	CASSLLTGELFF
NA	TRBD2	TRBV12-3/TRBV12-4	TRBJ2-5	TGTGCCAGCAGTTTACTAGCGGGAGTAGAGACCCAGTACTTC	CASSLLAGVETQYF
NA	NA	TRBV4-3	TRBJ2-6	TGCGCCAGCAGCAGAAACGAGCCCCGGGGCTCTGGGGCCAACGTCCTGACTTTC	CASSRNEPRGSGANVLTF
NA	TRBD1	TRBV30	TRBJ1-4	TGTGCCTGGAGGGGACAGGGGGCAGGAAAACTGTTTTTT	CAWRGQGAGKLFF
NA	NA	TRBV7-9	TRBJ1-1	TGTGCCAGCAGCTTAGTCGGGAACACTGAAGCTTTCTTT	CASSLVGNTEAFF
NA	NA	TRBV7-2	TRBJ2-7	TGTGCCAGCAGCTTATATGTCAGAAGCTACGAGCAGTACTTC	CASSLYVRSYEQYF
NA	NA	TRBV7-2	TRBJ2-1	TGTGCCAGCAGCTTAGAATCCGGGAGCGGTGAGCAGTTCTTC	CASSLESGSGEQFF
NA	NA	TRBV7-2	TRBJ2-7	TGTGCCAGCAGCTTAGATTCCTTAAACTACGAGCAGTACTTC	CASSLDSLNYEQYF
NA	NA	TRBV11-2	TRBJ2-2	TGTGCCAGCAGCTTCACGAACACCGGGGAGCTGTTTTTT	CASSFTNTGELFF
NA	NA	TRBV20-1	TRBJ2-1	TGCAGTGCTAGGAAGCTAGTACTCAATGAGCAGTTCTTC	CSARKLVLNEQFF
NA	TRBD1	TRBV4-1	TRBJ2-7	TGCGCCAGCAGCCAAGGGACAGGGCGATTTTACGAGCAGTACTTC	CASSQGTGRFYEQYF
NA	NA	TRBV9	TRBJ1-2	TGTGCCAGCAGCGTGGGGCAGAGCTATGGCTACACCTTC	CASSVGQSYGYTF
NA	TRBD2	TRBV10-3	TRBJ2-3	TGTGCCATCAGAGGTCTAGCGGGAGGGCAAGATACGCAGTATTTT	CAIRGLAGGQDTQYF
NA	NA	TRBV29-1	TRBJ1-1	TGCAGCGCTACTTCAGGGAGGGGTTGGGCTGAAGCTTTCTTT	CSATSGRGWAEAFF
NA	NA	TRBV20-1	TRBJ1-1	TGCAGTGCTAGCGCCGGGGGTACGAACACTGAAGCTTTCTTT	CSASAGGTNTEAFF
NA	TRBD1	TRBV9	TRBJ2-7	TGTGCCAGCAGCCCGGGACAGGGGCGGAACGAGCAGTACTTC	CASSPGQGRNEQYF
NA	TRBD2	TRBV20-1	TRBJ2-1	TGCAGTGCTTTCAGGACTAGCGGAAACAATGAGCAGTTCTTC	CSAFRTSGNNEQFF
NA	TRBD1	TRBV27	TRBJ1-2	TGTGCCAGCAAGGCCCAGGGGGCTAGAGAACCCTACACCTTC	CASKAQGAREPYTF
NA	TRBD1	TRBV7-2	TRBJ2-5	TGTGCCAGCAGCCCTAGGTCGGGACAGGGCCAGACCCAGTACTTC	CASSPRSGQGQTQYF
NA	TRBD1	TRBV20-1	TRBJ1-5	TGCAGTGCTAGAGATTTTACCCGGGACAGGCTTAATCAGCCCCAGCATTTT	CSARDFTRDRLNQPQHF
NA	TRBD2	TRBV12-3/TRBV12-4	TRBJ2-3	TGTGCCAGCAGCCCGGTGACTAGCCGGGACACAGATACGCAGTATTTT	CASSPVTSRDTDTQYF
NA	NA	TRBV2	TRBJ2-6	TGTGCCAGCAGTGAAAAGGGCAGAGTCCTGGGAAGTAACGTCCTGACTTTC	CASSEKGRVLGSNVLTF
NA	TRBD2	TRBV9	TRBJ2-1	TGTGCCAGCAGCGCGGGACTAGCGGGAAAGGAGCAGTTCTTC	CASSAGLAGKEQFF
NA	NA	TRBV12-5	TRBJ1-2	TGTGCTAGTGGTTTGGTACTGGCAAGGGGCGAATACTATGGCTACACCTTC	CASGLVLARGEYYGYTF
few	NA	TRBV7-8	TRBJ1-1	TGTGCCAGCAGCTTTAAGCAGAACACTGAAGCTTTCTTT	CASSFKQNTEAFF
NA	TRBD2	TRBV7-2	TRBJ2-1	TGTGCCAGCAGCTACACTAGCGGGGGGGGCTACAATGAGCAGTTCTTC	CASSYTSGGGYNEQFF
few	NA	TRBV2	TRBJ2-5	TGTGCCAGCAGTTTGGCGGGACAGAGGTACTTC	CASSLAGQRYF
NA	NA	TRBV20-1	TRBJ2-7	TGCAGTGCTAGTGGTCAAAGTCACGAGCAGTACTTC	CSASGQSHEQYF
NA	NA	TRBV18	TRBJ1-2	TGTGCCAGCTCACCATGGACGGACCCAGGGGGCTACACCTTC	CASSPWTDPGGYTF
NA	NA	TRBV12-5	TRBJ2-3	TGTGCTAGTCAAATCCCTAGCACAGATACGCAGTATTTT	CASQIPSTDTQYF
NA	TRBD1	TRBV2	TRBJ2-1	TGTGCCGGGGGACAGGGGCGCTACAATGAGCAGTTCTTC	CAGGQGRYNEQFF
NA	TRBD1	TRBV6-5	TRBJ1-1	TGTGCCAGCAGAAGGGACAGGGTGGGAACTGAAGCTTTCTTT	CASRRDRVGTEAFF
NA	TRBD2	TRBV11-1	TRBJ2-1	TGTGCCAGCAGCTTAGCGGCCAGCGGGGGGGCCAAGAGGTCCTACAATGAGCAGTTCTTC	CASSLAASGGAKRSYNEQFF